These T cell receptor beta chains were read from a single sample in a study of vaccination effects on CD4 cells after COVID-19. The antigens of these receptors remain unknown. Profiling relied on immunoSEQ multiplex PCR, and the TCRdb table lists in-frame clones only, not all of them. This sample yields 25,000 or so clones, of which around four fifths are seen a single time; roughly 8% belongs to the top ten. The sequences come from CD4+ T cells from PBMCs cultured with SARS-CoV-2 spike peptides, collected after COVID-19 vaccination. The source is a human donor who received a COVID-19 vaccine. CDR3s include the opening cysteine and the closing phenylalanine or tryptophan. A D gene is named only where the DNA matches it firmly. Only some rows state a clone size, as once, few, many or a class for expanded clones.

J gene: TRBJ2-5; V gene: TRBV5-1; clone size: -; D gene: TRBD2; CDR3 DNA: TGCGCCAGCAGCTTGGGGGGGGGTGCGCTGCAAGAGACCCAGTACTTC; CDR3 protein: CASSLGGGALQETQYF
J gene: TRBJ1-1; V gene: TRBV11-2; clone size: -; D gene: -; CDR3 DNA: TGTGCCAGCAGCTTAACCGTGGACGGGCTTGAAGCTTTCTTT; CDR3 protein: CASSLTVDGLEAFF
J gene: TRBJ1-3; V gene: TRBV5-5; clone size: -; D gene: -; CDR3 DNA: TGTGCCAGCAGCTTGTCCTTGGTCGGGCCCGGCTCTGGAAACACCATATATTTT; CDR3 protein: CASSLSLVGPGSGNTIYF
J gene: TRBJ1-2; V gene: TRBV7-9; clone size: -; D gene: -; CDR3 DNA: TGTGCCAGCAGCCCTCAGGGTAATGGCTACACCTTC; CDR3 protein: CASSPQGNGYTF
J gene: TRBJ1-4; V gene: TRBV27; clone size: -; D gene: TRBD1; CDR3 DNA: TGTGCCAGCAGTTTTACGGGACAGGGTTACGAAAAACTGTTTTTT; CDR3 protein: CASSFTGQGYEKLFF
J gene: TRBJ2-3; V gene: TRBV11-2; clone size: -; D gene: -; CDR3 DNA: TGTGCCAGCAGCTTCCGTAGCAGGAGCACAGATACGCAGTATTTT; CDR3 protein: CASSFRSRSTDTQYF
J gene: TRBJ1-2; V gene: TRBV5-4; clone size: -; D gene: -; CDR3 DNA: TGTGCCAGCAATAACGACTGGGGTGGCTACACCTTC; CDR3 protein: CASNNDWGGYTF
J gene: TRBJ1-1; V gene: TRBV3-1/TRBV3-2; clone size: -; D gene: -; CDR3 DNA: TGTGCCAGCAGCCAGAGGAACACTGAAGCTTTCTTT; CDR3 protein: CASSQRNTEAFF
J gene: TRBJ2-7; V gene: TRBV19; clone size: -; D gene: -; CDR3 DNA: TGTGCCAGTAGACTAAATAGCGGAAGCTCCTACGAGCAGTACTTC; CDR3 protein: CASRLNSGSSYEQYF
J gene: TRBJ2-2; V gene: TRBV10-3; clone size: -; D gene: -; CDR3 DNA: TGTGCCATCAGGAGAGCCGGGCGTAACATTGTGGGGCTTCCCACCGGGGAGCTGTTTTTT; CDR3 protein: CAIRRAGRNIVGLPTGELFF
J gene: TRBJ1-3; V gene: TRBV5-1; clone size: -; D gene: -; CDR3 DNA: TGCGCCAGCAGCTCAGACGGGACGGCCTCTGGAAACACCATATATTTT; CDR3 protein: CASSSDGTASGNTIYF
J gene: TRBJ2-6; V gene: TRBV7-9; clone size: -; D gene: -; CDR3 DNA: TGTGCCAGCAGCTTAGCGAGCTCTGGGGCCAACGTCCTGACTTTC; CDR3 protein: CASSLASSGANVLTF
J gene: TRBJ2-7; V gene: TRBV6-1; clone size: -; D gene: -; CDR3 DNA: TGTGCCAGCAGTGAAGGGGTGGGGACACACTACGAGCAGTACTTC; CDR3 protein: CASSEGVGTHYEQYF
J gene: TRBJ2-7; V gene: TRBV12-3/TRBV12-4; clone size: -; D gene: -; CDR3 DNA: TGTGCCAGCACCATCGTTGAAGGCGAGCAGTACTTC; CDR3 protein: CASTIVEGEQYF
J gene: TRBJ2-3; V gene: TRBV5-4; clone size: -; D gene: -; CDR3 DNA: TGTGCCAGCAGCCCCACCGGGGCCACAGATACGCAGTATTTT; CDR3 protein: CASSPTGATDTQYF
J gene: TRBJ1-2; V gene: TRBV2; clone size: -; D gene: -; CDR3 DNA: TGTGCCAGCAGGGGACCCCGGCAATCCGGCTACACCTTC; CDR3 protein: CASRGPRQSGYTF
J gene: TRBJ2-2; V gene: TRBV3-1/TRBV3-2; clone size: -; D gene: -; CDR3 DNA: TGTGCCAGCAGCCAACTAGTCCCCGGGGAGCTGTTTTTT; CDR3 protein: CASSQLVPGELFF
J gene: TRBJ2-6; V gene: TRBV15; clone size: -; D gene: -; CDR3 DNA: TGTGCCACCAGCAAGGAGAGCTCTGGGGCCAACGTCCTGACTTTC; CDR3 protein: CATSKESSGANVLTF
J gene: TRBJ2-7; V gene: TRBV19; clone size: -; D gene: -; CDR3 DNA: TGTGCCAGTAGTCAGACCCCCACCAGATCCTACGAGCAGTACTTC; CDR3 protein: CASSQTPTRSYEQYF
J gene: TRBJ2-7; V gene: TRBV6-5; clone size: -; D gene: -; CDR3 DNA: TGTGCCAGCGCGACGGACTCCTACGAGCAGTACTTC; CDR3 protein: CASATDSYEQYF
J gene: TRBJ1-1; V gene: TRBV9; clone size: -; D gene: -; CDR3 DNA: TGTGCCAGCAGCGTAGCGGGGTGGGAGGTCGCTGAAGCTTTCTTT; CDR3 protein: CASSVAGWEVAEAFF
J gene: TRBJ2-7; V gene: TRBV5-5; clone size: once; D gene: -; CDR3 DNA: TGTGCCAGCAGCTTGGAGGGCACAGGGTCTTACGAGCAGTACTTC; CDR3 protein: CASSLEGTGSYEQYF
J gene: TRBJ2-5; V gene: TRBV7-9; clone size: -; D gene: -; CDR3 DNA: TGTGCCAGCAGCTTAGCGAGAGGGGGAGAGACCCAGTACTTC; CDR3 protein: CASSLARGGETQYF
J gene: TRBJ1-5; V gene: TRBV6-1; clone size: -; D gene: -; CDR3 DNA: TGTGCCAGCAGTGAATACCAGCCCCAGCATTTT; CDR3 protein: CASSEYQPQHF
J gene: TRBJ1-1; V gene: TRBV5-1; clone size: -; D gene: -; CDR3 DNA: TGCGCCAGCAGCTCACTGGACAGATTCACTGAAGCTTTCTTT; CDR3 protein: CASSSLDRFTEAFF
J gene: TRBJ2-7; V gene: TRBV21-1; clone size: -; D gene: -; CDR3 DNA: TGTGCCAGCAGCCGACCCCGTGCCGGGGCAACCTACGAGCAGTACTTC; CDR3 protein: CASSRPRAGATYEQYF
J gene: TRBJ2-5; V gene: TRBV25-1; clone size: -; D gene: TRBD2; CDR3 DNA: TGTGCCAGCAGTGATGTCTGGCGGGGGGTTGGGGAGACCCAGTACTTC; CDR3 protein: CASSDVWRGVGETQYF
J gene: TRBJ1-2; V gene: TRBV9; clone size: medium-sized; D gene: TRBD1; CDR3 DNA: TGTGCCAGCAGGAACCCAAAAGCGGACAGGGCCCACTATGGCTACACCTTC; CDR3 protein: CASRNPKADRAHYGYTF
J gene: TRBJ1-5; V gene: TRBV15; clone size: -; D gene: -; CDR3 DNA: TGTGCCACCAGAGAGAGGTGGGATCAGCCCCAGCATTTT; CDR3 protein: CATRERWDQPQHF
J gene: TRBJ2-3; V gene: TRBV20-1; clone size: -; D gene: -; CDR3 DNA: TGCAGTGCTATTACAGATACGCAGTATTTT; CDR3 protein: CSAITDTQYF